Shown below are 11 T cell receptor beta chains from a single sample sequenced in a study of blood T cell repertoires in COVID-19. Produced via immunoSEQ multiplex PCR; TCRdb's table is partial and in-frame only. This repertoire shows about 160,000 clones, about nine tenths found once; its top ten account for 15% to 20%. Sequenced material: peripheral blood. The receptor source for this set is a man aged 60 to 75 with active or convalescent COVID-19.

This chain connects TRBV19 to TRBJ1-1; weak D call: TRBD1 (5 bases). There are 11 residues in the CDR3. V shed 5 bases and J shed 9 bases, with 10 bases lying between them. The germline V gene encodes CDR1 LNHDA and CDR2 SQIVND (reference sequence). CDR3 sequence (DNA): TGTGCCAGTAGTCTTGGACACCAAGCTTTCTTT. Its translation is CASSLGHQAFF. The full variable domain, with the rest looked up from reference TRBV19 and TRBJ1-1, is DGGITQSPKYLFRKEGQNVTLSCEQNLNHDAMYWYRQDPGQGLRLIYYSQIVNDFQKGDIAEGYSVSREKKESFPLTVTSAQKNPTAFYLCASSLGHQAFFGQGTRLTVV.

The chain combines TRBV5-1 with TRBJ2-3; D may be TRBD2 (5 bases). Trimming pared 4 bases from V and 2 bases from J, leaving 8 bases between. This CDR3 is built from 13 residues. CDR1 and CDR2 (germline): SGHRS, YFSETQ. The CDR3 DNA reads as TGCGCCAGCAGCGGAGGAGCCACAGATACGCAGTATTTT. Its translation is CASSGGATDTQYF.

The J gene is TRBJ2-7, the V gene TRBV30; TRBD1 aligns across 8 bases. Germline lookup yields CDR1 GTSNPN and CDR2 SVGIG (reference sequence). The CDR3 contains 12 residues. V shed 5 bases and J 6 bases; nucleotides not matched to a gene: 6. CDR3 bases: TGTGCCTGGGCTGGACAGGGCAGCGAGCAGTACTTC. Translating it yields CAWAGQGSEQYF.

The chain uses TRBV5-1 and TRBJ1-2; 8 bases agree with TRBD1. This CDR3 has 16 amino acids. CDR1 and CDR2 (germline): SGHRS, YFSETQ. Losses at the gene ends were 1 base for V and 4 bases for J; bases not matched to a gene: 9. The CDR3 sequence: CASSLSSGQDVYGYTF. In nucleotides, the CDR3 is TGCGCCAGCAGCTTGTCTTCGGGACAGGATGTCTATGGCTACACCTTC.

The V and J genes are TRBV5-4 and TRBJ1-2, with TRBD1 identical over 8 bases. V dropped 4 bases and J dropped 3; count of bases not matched to a gene: 8. The CDR3 extends over 15 amino acids. CDR1 and CDR2 (germline): SGHNT, YYREEE (reference sequence). CDR3 nucleotide sequence: TGTGCCAGCAGCCGGCAGGGGGCCCCTCACTATGGCTACACCTTC. It yields the protein CASSRQGAPHYGYTF.

The CDR3 DNA is TGTGCCAGCAGCTTAATCATCAGGTCTGGGGGGGTCAATCAGCCCCAGCATTTT. This codes for CASSLIIRSGGVNQPQHF. The chain is built from TRBV7-9 and TRBJ1-5, with D perhaps TRBD1 (5 bases). There are 18 residues in the CDR3. Trimming left V 2 bases short and J 3 bases short, with 20 bases between. Germline V gene data show CDR1 as SEHNR and CDR2 as FQNEAQ (reference sequence). The full variable domain, with the rest looked up from reference TRBV7-9 and TRBJ1-5, is DTGVSQNPRHKITKRGQNVTFRCDPISEHNRLYWYRQTLGQGPEFLTYFQNEAQLEKSRLLSDRFSAERPKGSFSTLEIQRTEQGDSAMYLCASSLIIRSGGVNQPQHFGDGTRLSIL.

The genes are TRBV10-2 and TRBJ2-3; TRBD1 agrees at 7 bases. With V trimmed by 6 bases and J by 2 bases, 8 bases remained unmatched. CDR1 and CDR2 from the germline V gene are WSHSY and SAAADI. The CDR3 consists of 15 residues. The CDR3 nucleotides are TGCGCCAGCAGCCCCCGGGACAGAGACACAGATACGCAGTATTTT. The encoded protein is CASSPRDRDTDTQYF.

The chain is built from TRBV10-3 and TRBJ2-3; 7 bases align to TRBD2. The germline gives CDR1 ENHRY, CDR2 SYGVKD. The trim removed 8 bases at V and 3 bases at J, leaving 5 bases unmatched. CDR3 length equals 13 residues. The CDR3 nucleotides are TGTGCCATCCTACGGGGGGAGACAGATACGCAGTATTTT. This translates into CAILRGETDTQYF.

This sequence joins TRBV19 and TRBJ1-4, with TRBD1 matching over 7 bases. This CDR3 is 14 amino acids long. Germline CDR1 reads LNHDA; CDR2 reads SQIVND (reference sequence). V dropped 6 bases and J dropped 4; count of bases not matched to a gene: 5. The CDR3, as DNA: TGTGCCAGTAGCGCCAGGGGGAGTAATGAAAAACTGTTTTTT. It is translated as CASSARGSNEKLFF. Together with reference TRBV19 and TRBJ1-4, the CDR3 gives the full variable domain: DGGITQSPKYLFRKEGQNVTLSCEQNLNHDAMYWYRQDPGQGLRLIYYSQIVNDFQKGDIAEGYSVSREKKESFPLTVTSAQKNPTAFYLCASSARGSNEKLFFGSGTQLSVL.

The chain couples TRBV27 to TRBJ1-2; D is possibly TRBD1 (6 bases). Germline CDR1 and CDR2: MNHEY and SMNVEV (reference sequence). The CDR3 length is 18 residues. Trimming cost V 1 base and J 4 bases, with 22 bases left between them. CDR3 sequence reads: CASSLFASGQSGGYGYTF. Written as DNA, the CDR3 is TGTGCCAGCAGTTTATTCGCCTCCGGACAGTCGGGAGGCTATGGCTACACCTTC.

CDR3 in amino acids: CASSRRDREYEQYF. The CDR3 DNA reads TGTGCCAGCAGTAGGCGGGACAGGGAGTACGAGCAGTACTTC. The gene calls are TRBV6-5 and TRBJ2-7; 9 nucleotides align to TRBD1. The V gene's germline CDR1 is MNHEY and CDR2 SVGAGI. Trimming at V came to 5 bases and at J to 4 bases, leaving 6 bases not matched to a gene. The CDR3 length is 14 residues.